This paragraph covers one T cell receptor (beta chain) sequence. It lacks a known antigen. The input lacks base qualities; no much larger clone sits a single base away. Taken from cysteine to phenylalanine, the CDR3 has 14 residues. Only the CDR3 portion is preserved as DNA: 42 bases, with reading frame beginning at the first base. The germline V end is reduced by 4 bases and the J end by 7 bases; junction bases left unmatched: 9. CDR1 is given as SGHRS and CDR2 as YFSETQ, both from the germline V gene. TCRbeta CDR3 regions were amplified from genomic DNA by means of the immunoSEQ Assay, a bias-controlled multiplex PCR. Regarding the original processing steps: The number of nucleated cells in each sample was estimated by amplification of reference gene primers within the assay. To quantify the absolute abundance of each unique TCRbeta CDR3 rearrangement, sequence reads were collapsed and filtered. For each sample, productive Simpson clonality was calculated by taking the square root of Simpson's diversity index across productive rearrangements. TCRdb retrieved this table from immuneACCESS and kept in-frame rearrangements only. Not all clones are present; in checked studies, unresolved V genes account for under half, and no reason is known for the remainder. Clone size and V and J calls were adopted from that table, with D and trimming inferred from the DNA. This sample lists 87,000 or so clones; over 80% were detected once. The ten largest clones represent approximately 2.3% of the sample.

This specimen belongs to a study of blood T cell repertoires in COVID-19 (dated by TCRdb to 2019 to 2021). At the level of the whole study: Samples from collaborators originated in the United States, Italy and Spain and spanned both the acute and convalescent phases of COVID-19. The samples were drawn from two sources: the first 160 participants of the ongoing ImmuneRACE study, and 1,200 or so subjects contributed by 6 global collaborators. HLA class I and class II types, where available, came from metadata supplied by the sample provider rather than from assay-based typing. The material from the prospective study consisted of cDNA or gDNA derived from T cells, B-cell-depleted T cells, or PBMCs. Nearly every sample came with metadata listing a de-identified subject ID, COVID-19 status, age in years and sex. The repertoires were released in a freely available public database intended as a resource for research on the immune response to SARS-CoV-2. Subjects who had been exposed to COVID-19, were actively infected with it, or had recovered from it provided the deeply sampled blood TCRbeta repertoires that made up the dataset. General findings and caveats noted by the study authors: The amount of clinical and demographic metadata varied by source and participant and was provided uncurated.

The collaborating institutions used their own protocols to collect whole blood in K2EDTA tubes. For TCRbeta analysis, collaborator samples were shipped as frozen whole blood, as isolated PBMCs, or as DNA extracted from either sample type. The sequence was collected from an older woman with acute or convalescent COVID-19. Sequencing input: peripheral blood. Here the chain combines TRBV5-1 and TRBJ1-2, and 8 junctional nucleotides match TRBD1. The encoded CDR3 is CASSAVTGGGGYTF. The nucleotide sequence reads as follows: TGCGCCAGCAGCGCCGTAACAGGGGGTGGTGGCTACACCTTC.